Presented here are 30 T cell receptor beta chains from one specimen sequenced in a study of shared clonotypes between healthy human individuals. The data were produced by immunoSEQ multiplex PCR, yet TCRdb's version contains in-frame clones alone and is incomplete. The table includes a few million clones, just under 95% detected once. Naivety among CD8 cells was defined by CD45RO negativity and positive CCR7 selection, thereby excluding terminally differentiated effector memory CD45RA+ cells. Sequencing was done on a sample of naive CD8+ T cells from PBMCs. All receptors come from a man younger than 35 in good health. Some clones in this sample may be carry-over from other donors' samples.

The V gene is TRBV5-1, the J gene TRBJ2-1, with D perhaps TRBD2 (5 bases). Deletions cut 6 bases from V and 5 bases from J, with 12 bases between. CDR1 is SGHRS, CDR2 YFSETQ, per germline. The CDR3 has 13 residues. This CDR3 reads CASNQRQDNEQFF. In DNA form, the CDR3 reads TGCGCCAGCAACCAGCGGCAGGACAATGAGCAGTTCTTC.

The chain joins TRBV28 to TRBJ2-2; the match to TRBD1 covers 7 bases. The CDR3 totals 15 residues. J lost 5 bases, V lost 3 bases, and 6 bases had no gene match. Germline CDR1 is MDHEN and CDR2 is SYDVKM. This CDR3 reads CASSFYRGGTGELFF. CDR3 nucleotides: TGTGCCAGCAGTTTCTACAGGGGCGGGACCGGGGAGCTGTTTTTT.

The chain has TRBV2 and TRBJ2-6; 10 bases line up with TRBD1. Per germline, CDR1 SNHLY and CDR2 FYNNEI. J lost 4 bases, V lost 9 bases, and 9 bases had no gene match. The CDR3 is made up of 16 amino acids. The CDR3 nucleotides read TGTGCCAGTAGCAGGGACAGGGGCTCCGGGGCCAACGTCCTGACTTTC. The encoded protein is CASSRDRGSGANVLTF.

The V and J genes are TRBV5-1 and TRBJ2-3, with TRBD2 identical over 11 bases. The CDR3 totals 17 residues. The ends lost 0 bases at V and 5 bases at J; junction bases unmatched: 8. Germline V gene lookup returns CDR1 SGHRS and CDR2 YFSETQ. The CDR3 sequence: CASSLVLAGGGEDTQYF. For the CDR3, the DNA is TGCGCCAGCAGCTTGGTCCTAGCGGGAGGAGGGGAAGATACGCAGTATTTT. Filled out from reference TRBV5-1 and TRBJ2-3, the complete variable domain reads KAGVTQTPRYLIKTRGQQVTLSCSPISGHRSVSWYQQTPGQGLQFLFEYFSETQRNKGNFPGRFSGRQFSNSRSEMNVSTLELGDSALYLCASSLVLAGGGEDTQYFGPGTRLTVL.

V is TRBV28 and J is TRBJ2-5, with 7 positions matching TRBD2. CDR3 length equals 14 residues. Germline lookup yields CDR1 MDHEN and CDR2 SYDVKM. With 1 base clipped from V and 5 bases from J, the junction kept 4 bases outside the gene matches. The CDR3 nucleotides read TGTGCCAGCAGTTTATCGGCGGGAGTGGAGACCCAGTACTTC. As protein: CASSLSAGVETQYF.

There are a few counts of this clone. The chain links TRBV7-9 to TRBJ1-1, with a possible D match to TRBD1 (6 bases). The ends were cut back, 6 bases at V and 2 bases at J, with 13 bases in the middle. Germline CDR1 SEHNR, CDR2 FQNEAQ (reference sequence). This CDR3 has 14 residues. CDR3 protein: CASRGAEANTEAFF. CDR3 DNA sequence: TGTGCCAGCAGGGGGGCGGAGGCAAACACTGAAGCTTTCTTT.

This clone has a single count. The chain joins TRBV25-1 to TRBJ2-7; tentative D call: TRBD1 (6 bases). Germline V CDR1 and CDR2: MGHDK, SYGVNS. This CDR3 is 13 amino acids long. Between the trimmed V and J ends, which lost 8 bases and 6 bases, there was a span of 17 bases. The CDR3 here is CASQPGELSEQYF. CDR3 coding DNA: TGTGCCAGCCAGCCAGGGGAACTATCCGAGCAGTACTTC.

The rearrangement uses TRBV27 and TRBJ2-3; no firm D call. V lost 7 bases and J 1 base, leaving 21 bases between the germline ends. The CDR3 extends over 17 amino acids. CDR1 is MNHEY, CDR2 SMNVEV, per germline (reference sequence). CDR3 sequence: CASTPAPIGPGTDTQYF. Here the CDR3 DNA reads TGTGCCAGCACCCCAGCCCCAATTGGGCCGGGCACAGATACGCAGTATTTT.

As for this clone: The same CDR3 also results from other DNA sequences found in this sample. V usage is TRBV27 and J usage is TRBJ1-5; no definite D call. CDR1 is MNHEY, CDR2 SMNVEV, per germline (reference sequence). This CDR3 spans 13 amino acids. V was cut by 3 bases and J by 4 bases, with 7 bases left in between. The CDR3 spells CASSLFGNQPQHF. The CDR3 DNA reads TGTGCCAGCAGTTTGTTTGGGAATCAGCCCCAGCATTTT.

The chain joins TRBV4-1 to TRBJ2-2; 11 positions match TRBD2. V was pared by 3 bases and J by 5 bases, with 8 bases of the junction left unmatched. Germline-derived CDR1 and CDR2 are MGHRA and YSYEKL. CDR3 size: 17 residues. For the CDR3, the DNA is TGCGCCAGCAGCCAGGAACTAGCGGGAGTAGGTACCGGGGAGCTGTTTTTT. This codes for CASSQELAGVGTGELFF.

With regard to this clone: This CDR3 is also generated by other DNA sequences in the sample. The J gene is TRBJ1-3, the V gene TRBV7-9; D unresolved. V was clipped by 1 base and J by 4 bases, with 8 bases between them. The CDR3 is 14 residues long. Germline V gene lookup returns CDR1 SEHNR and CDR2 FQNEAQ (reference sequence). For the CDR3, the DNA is TGTGCCAGCAGCTTAGTCGTCAGGGGAAACACCATATATTTT. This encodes CASSLVVRGNTIYF.

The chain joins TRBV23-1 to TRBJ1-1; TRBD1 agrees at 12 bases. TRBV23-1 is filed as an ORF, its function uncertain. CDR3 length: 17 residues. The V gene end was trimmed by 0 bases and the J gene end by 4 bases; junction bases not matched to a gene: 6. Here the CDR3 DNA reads TGCGCCAGCAGTCAATCGAGGGGACAGGGGGCGCCCACTGAAGCTTTCTTT. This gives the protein CASSQSRGQGAPTEAFF.

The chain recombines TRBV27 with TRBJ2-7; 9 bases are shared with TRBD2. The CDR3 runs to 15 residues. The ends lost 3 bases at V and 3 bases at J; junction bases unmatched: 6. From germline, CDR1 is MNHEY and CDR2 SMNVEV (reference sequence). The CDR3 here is CASSFSTSGHYEQYF. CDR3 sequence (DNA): TGTGCCAGCAGTTTTAGCACTAGCGGGCACTACGAGCAGTACTTC.

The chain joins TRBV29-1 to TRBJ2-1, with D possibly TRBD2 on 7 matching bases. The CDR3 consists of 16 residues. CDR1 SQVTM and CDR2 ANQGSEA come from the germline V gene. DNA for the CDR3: TGCAGTCCCTTGGGGGGGCCCCTGGGAAACTACAATGAGCAGTTCTTC. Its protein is CSPLGGPLGNYNEQFF.

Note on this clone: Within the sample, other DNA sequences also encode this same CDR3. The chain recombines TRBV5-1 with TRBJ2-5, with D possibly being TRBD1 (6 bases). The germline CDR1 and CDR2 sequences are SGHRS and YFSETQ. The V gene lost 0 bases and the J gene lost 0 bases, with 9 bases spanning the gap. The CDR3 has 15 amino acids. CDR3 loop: CASSLEGGYQETQYF. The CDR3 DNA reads TGCGCCAGCAGCTTGGAAGGGGGATACCAAGAGACCCAGTACTTC.

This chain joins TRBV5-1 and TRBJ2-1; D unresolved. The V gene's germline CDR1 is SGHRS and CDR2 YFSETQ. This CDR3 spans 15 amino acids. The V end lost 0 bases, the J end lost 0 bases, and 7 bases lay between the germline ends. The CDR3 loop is CASSLDAVSYNEQFF. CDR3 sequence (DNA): TGCGCCAGCAGCTTGGACGCCGTCTCCTACAATGAGCAGTTCTTC. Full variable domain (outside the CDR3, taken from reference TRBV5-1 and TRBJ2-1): KAGVTQTPRYLIKTRGQQVTLSCSPISGHRSVSWYQQTPGQGLQFLFEYFSETQRNKGNFPGRFSGRQFSNSRSEMNVSTLELGDSALYLCASSLDAVSYNEQFFGPGTRLTVL.

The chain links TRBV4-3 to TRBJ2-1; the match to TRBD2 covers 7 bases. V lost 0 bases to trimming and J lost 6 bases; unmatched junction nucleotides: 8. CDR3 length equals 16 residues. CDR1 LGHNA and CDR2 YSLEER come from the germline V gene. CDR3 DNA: TGCGCCAGCAGCCAAGATGACGGACTAGTAGTCAATGAGCAGTTCTTC. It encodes CASSQDDGLVVNEQFF.

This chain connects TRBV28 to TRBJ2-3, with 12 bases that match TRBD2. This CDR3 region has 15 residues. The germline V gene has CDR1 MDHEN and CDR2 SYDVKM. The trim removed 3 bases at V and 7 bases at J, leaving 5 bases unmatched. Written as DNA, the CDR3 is TGTGCCAGCAGTTTTGGACTAGCGGGGACAAATACGCAGTATTTT. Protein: CASSFGLAGTNTQYF. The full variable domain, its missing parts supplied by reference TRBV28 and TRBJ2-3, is DVKVTQSSRYLVKRTGEKVFLECVQDMDHENMFWYRQDPGLGLRLIYFSYDVKMKEKGDIPEGYSVSREKKERFSLILESASTNQTSMYLCASSFGLAGTNTQYFGPGTRLTVL.

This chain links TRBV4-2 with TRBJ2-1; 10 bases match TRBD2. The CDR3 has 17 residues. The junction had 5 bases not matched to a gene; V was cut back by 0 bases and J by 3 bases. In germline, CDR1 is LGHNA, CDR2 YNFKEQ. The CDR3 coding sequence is TGTGCCAGCAGCCAAGATCGGACTAGCGGCCTCTACAATGAGCAGTTCTTC. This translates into CASSQDRTSGLYNEQFF.

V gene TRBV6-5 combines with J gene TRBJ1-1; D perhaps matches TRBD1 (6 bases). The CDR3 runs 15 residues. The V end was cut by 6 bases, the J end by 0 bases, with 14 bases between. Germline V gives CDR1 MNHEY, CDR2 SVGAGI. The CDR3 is CASSLRRQVNTEAFF. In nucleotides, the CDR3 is TGTGCCAGCAGCCTAAGGAGACAGGTGAACACTGAAGCTTTCTTT.

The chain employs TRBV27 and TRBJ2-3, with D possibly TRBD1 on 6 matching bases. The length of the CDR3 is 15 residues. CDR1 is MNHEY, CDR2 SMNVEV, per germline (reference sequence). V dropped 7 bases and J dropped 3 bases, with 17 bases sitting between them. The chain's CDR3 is CASTDPLTGTDTQYF. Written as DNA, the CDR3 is TGTGCCAGCACCGACCCTCTCACAGGGACAGATACGCAGTATTTT.

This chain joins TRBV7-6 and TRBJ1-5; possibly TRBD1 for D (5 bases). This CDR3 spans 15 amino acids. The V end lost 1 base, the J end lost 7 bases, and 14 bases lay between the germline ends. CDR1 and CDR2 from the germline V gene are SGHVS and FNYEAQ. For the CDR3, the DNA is TGTGCCAGCAGCTTAGGTACAGGTCCTAGGCAGCCCCAGCATTTT. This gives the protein CASSLGTGPRQPQHF.

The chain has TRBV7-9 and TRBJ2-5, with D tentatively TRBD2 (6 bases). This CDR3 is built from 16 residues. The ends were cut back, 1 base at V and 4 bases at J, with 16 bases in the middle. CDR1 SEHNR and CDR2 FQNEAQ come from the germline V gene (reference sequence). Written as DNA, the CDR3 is TGTGCCAGCAGCTTAGAAGGTGCGGGGTACCGAGAGACCCAGTACTTC. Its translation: CASSLEGAGYRETQYF.

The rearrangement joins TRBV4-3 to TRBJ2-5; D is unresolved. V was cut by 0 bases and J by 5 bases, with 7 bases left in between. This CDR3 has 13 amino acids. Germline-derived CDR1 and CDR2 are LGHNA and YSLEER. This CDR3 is CASSQEGFETQYF. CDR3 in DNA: TGCGCCAGCAGCCAAGAGGGCTTCGAGACCCAGTACTTC.

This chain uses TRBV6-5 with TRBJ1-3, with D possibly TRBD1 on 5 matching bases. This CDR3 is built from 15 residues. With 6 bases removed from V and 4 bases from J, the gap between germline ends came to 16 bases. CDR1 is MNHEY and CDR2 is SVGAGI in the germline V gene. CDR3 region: CASSLTLDKGNTIYF. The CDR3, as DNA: TGTGCCAGCAGCCTTACGCTGGACAAAGGAAACACCATATATTTT.

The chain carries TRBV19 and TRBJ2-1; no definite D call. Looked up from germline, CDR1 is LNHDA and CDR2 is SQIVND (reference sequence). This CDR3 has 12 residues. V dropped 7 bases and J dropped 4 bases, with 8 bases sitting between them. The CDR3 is CASKYGYNEQFF. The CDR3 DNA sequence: TGTGCCAGTAAGTACGGATACAATGAGCAGTTCTTC.

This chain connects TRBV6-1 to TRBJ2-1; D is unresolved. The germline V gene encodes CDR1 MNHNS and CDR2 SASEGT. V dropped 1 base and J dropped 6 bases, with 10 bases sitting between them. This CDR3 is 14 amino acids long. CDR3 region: CASSEERRSNEQFF. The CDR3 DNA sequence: TGTGCCAGCAGTGAAGAGAGGCGGAGCAATGAGCAGTTCTTC.

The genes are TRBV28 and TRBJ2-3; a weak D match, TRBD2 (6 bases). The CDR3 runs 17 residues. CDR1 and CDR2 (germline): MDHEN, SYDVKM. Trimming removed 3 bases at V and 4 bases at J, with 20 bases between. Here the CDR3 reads CASSFWGAEGAPDTQYF. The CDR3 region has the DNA TGTGCCAGCAGTTTTTGGGGAGCGGAGGGTGCCCCAGATACGCAGTATTTT.

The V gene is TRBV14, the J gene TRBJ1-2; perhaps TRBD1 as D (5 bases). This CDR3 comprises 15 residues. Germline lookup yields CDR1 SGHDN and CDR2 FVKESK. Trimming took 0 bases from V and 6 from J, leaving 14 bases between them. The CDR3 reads CASSQESPGWDGYTF. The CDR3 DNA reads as TGTGCCAGCAGCCAAGAATCTCCAGGGTGGGATGGCTACACCTTC.

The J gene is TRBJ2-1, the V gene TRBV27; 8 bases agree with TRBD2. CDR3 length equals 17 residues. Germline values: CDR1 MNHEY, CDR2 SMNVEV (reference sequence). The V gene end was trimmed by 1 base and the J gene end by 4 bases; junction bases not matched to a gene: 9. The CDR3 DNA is TGTGCCAGCAGTTTATGGTCAGCGGGAGTTATGTACAATGAGCAGTTCTTC. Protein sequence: CASSLWSAGVMYNEQFF.